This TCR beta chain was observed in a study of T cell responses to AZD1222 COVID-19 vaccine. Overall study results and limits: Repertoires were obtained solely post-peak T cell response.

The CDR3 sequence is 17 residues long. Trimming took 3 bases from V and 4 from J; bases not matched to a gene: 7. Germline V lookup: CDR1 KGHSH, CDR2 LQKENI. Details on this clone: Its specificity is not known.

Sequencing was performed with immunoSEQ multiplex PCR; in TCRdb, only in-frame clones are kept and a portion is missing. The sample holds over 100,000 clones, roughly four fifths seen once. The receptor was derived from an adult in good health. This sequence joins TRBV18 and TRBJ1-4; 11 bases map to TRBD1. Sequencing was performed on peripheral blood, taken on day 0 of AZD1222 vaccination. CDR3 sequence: CASSPGTGGSGNEKLFF. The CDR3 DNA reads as TGTGCCAGCTCACCCGGGACAGGGGGTTCTGGTAATGAAAAACTGTTTTTT.